The TCR beta chain under discussion was sequenced for a study of T cell responses to AZD1222 COVID-19 vaccine. Points from the study as a whole: Recipients of two AZD1222 doses showed rising Spike-specific TCR breadth and depth.

Points on this clone: Its antigen remains unknown.

Generated by immunoSEQ multiplex PCR, the TCRdb table keeps only in-frame clones and is missing some. The sample lists some 100,000 clones, approximately 91% occurring once. The sample here was peripheral blood, taken on day 0 of AZD1222 vaccination. The sequence was collected from an adult in good health.

In nucleotides, the CDR3 is TGTGCCAGCAGCGTAGGTATCCGGACCTACGAGCAGTACTTC. It yields the protein CASSVGIRTYEQYF. The chain recombines TRBV9 with TRBJ2-7; D is undetermined. The V gene lost 0 bases and the J gene lost 2 bases, with 9 bases spanning the gap. The CDR3 is 14 residues long. Germline CDR1 is SGDLS and CDR2 is YYNGEE.